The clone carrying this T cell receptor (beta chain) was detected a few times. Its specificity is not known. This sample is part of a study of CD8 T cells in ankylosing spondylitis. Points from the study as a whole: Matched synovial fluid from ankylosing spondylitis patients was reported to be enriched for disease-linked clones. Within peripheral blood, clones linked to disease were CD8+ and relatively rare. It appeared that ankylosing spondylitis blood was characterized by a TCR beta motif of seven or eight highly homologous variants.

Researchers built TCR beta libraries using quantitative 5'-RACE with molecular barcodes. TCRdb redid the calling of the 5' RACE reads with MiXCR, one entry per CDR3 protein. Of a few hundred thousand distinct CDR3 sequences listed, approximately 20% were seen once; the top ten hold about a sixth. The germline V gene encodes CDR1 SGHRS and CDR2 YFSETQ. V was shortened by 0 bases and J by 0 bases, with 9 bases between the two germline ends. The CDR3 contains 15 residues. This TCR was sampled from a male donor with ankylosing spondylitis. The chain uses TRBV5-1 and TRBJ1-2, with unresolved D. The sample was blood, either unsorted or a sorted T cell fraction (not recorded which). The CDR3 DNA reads TGCGCCAGCAGCTTGGGGGTCTCAGCTAACTATGGCTACACCTTC. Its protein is CASSLGVSANYGYTF.